Below are 24 T cell receptor beta chains sequenced from a single sample in a study of blood T cells in healthy people across ages. It was with a sample-barcoded 5' primer and a J-beta primer mix that a second PCR of about 7 to 12 cycles was run. TCRdb fed the 5' RACE reads into MiXCR, producing one record per CDR3 protein. The sample holds about 640,000 distinct CDR3 sequences, around 54% seen once. Specimen: blood. The receptors derive from a man aged 55-75 years in good health.

The V call is TRBV6-1, the J call TRBJ2-2; a weak D match, TRBD2 (5 bases). Per the germline V gene, CDR1 is MNHNS and CDR2 is SASEGT. CDR3 size: 16 residues. V dropped 4 bases and J dropped 4 bases, with 16 bases sitting between them. CDR3 protein: CASSARPGWSTGELFF. In nucleotides, the CDR3 is TGTGCCAGCAGTGCCCGCCCGGGGTGGAGCACCGGGGAGCTGTTTTTT.

The J gene is TRBJ2-7, the V gene TRBV10-2, with 10 bases lining up with TRBD1. The J call may be faulty, since TRBJ2-5 better matches the DNA end. The V gene's germline CDR1 is WSHSY and CDR2 SAAADI. This CDR3 region has 15 residues. Written as DNA, the CDR3 is TGCGCCAGCAGAGCAGACAGGGGGCTTGGGGAGACCCAGTACTTC. Its translation is CASRADRGLGETQYF.

This sequence joins TRBV5-1 and TRBJ2-7; 7 bases agree with TRBD1. The junction had 4 bases not matched to a gene; V was cut back by 0 bases and J by 4 bases. Germline V CDR1 and CDR2: SGHRS, YFSETQ. CDR3 length: 14 residues. DNA for the CDR3: TGCGCCAGCAGCTTGGAAGGGACAGCTTACGAGCAGTACTTC. It codes for CASSLEGTAYEQYF.

This clonotype was counted a few times. The chain couples TRBV10-3 to TRBJ1-2; D is unclear. The CDR3 is 13 residues long. V was shortened by 0 bases and J by 10 bases, with 12 bases between the two germline ends. CDR1 is ENHRY, CDR2 SYGVKD, per germline. The CDR3 DNA sequence: TGTGCCATCAGTGAGTCGAAGACGTCCTCCTACACCTTC. The encoded protein is CAISESKTSSYTF.

The chain links TRBV18 to TRBJ2-1, with D unresolved. Deletions cut 0 bases from V and 1 base from J, with 1 base between. Germline V CDR1 and CDR2: KGHSH, LQKENI. The CDR3 runs to 13 residues. The CDR3 coding sequence is TGTGCCAGCTCACCACCATCCTACAATGAGCAGTTCTTC. Translating it yields CASSPPSYNEQFF.

This sequence joins TRBV12-3 or TRBV12-4 and TRBJ2-2, with 9 bases fitting TRBD1. V was clipped by 4 bases and J by 5 bases; unmatched bases: 2. The CDR3 extends over 14 amino acids. Written as DNA, the CDR3 is TGTGCCAGCAGTTCTGGGACAGGGACCGGGGAGCTGTTTTTT. Residues: CASSSGTGTGELFF.

This clonotype was seen ten or more times. The chain recombines TRBV7-2 with TRBJ2-5, with 8 bases matching TRBD2. CDR1 is SGHTA, CDR2 FQGNSA, per germline. The V gene end was trimmed by 5 bases and the J gene end by 1 base; junction bases not matched to a gene: 9. There are 16 residues in the CDR3. CDR3 sequence (DNA): TGTGCCAGCAGCCCCCAGAGCGGGGGAGCCCAAGAGACCCAGTACTTC. Residues: CASSPQSGGAQETQYF.

V and J are TRBV4-2 and TRBJ1-1; TRBD1 matches 7 bases. J gave up 4 bases and V 4 bases, and 6 bases lay outside the gene matches. The CDR3 is 14 amino acids. CDR1 LGHNA and CDR2 YNFKEQ come from the germline V gene. CDR3 in amino acids: CASSPAAGGTEAFF. The CDR3 DNA sequence: TGTGCCAGCAGCCCAGCGGCAGGGGGCACTGAAGCTTTCTTT.

V gene TRBV6-2 or TRBV6-3 combines with J gene TRBJ2-6, with 7 bases lining up with TRBD2. V dropped 4 bases and J dropped 11; count of bases not matched to a gene: 8. CDR1 and CDR2 (germline): MNHEY, SVGEGT. CDR3 length: 14 amino acids. The CDR3 region has the DNA TGTGCCAGCAGTTTCCGGGACTATGTCGACGTCCTGACTTTC. The encoded protein is CASSFRDYVDVLTF.

This clonotype was recorded only once. The rearrangement uses TRBV12-3 or TRBV12-4 and TRBJ2-5, with TRBD1 matching over 11 bases. The junction had 11 bases not matched to a gene; V was cut back by 6 bases and J by 11 bases. This CDR3 contains 14 residues. DNA for the CDR3: TGTGCCAGCAGGGGGACAGGGGGATACAATGAGCAGTACTTC. The encoded protein is CASRGTGGYNEQYF.

This clonotype has only a few counts. CDR3 in DNA: TGTGCCAGCAGTTACCCACCGGGACAGGGGAATGAAAAACTGTTTTTT. This translates into CASSYPPGQGNEKLFF. J is TRBJ1-4 and V is TRBV6-6; 10 bases map to TRBD1. Germline CDR1 and CDR2: MNHNY and SVGAGI (reference sequence). The junction had 5 bases not matched to a gene; V was cut back by 2 bases and J by 5 bases. This CDR3 has 16 residues.

The chain is built from TRBV6-5 and TRBJ2-4; D unresolved. The germline V gene encodes CDR1 MNHEY and CDR2 SVGAGI. V was clipped by 6 bases and J by 1 base, with 4 bases between them. The CDR3 extends over 12 amino acids. Written as DNA, the CDR3 is TGTGCCAGCAGGGGGGCCAAAAACATTCAGTACTTC. Amino acid sequence: CASRGAKNIQYF.

This chain joins TRBV9 and TRBJ1-6; tentatively, D is TRBD1 (6 bases). Trimming shortened V by 4 bases and J by 9 bases, and 14 bases separated the two germline ends. The CDR3 extends over 14 amino acids. Germline CDR1 SGDLS, CDR2 YYNGEE. This chain's CDR3 is CASSRQGSGSPLHF. Written as DNA, the CDR3 is TGTGCCAGCAGCAGGCAGGGGTCAGGTTCACCCCTCCACTTT.

The gene calls are TRBV5-1 and TRBJ2-5; TRBD1 aligns across 9 bases. V lost 3 bases to trimming and J lost 11 bases; unmatched junction nucleotides: 11. The CDR3 has 14 residues. Per the germline V gene, CDR1 is SGHRS and CDR2 is YFSETQ. The CDR3 loop reads CASSSLPGQGEQYF. CDR3 in DNA: TGCGCCAGCAGCTCTTTACCGGGACAGGGAGAGCAGTACTTC.

The J gene is TRBJ2-1, the V gene TRBV11-3; D ambiguous. V lost 5 bases, J lost 6 bases, and 11 bases lay in between. The CDR3 spans 13 residues. Per germline, CDR1 SGHNT and CDR2 YENEEA. DNA of the CDR3: TGTGCCAGCAGCATAACCAGGTTCAATGAGCAGTTCTTC. Its protein is CASSITRFNEQFF.

The V gene is TRBV29-1, the J gene TRBJ2-3; D is possibly TRBD1 (6 bases). Germline V gives CDR1 SQVTM, CDR2 ANQGSEA. This CDR3 region has 13 residues. V was pared by 0 bases and J by 5 bases, with 9 bases between. The CDR3 DNA reads TGCAGCGTTGAAGAGGTACAGGGAGATACGCAGTATTTT. It is translated as CSVEEVQGDTQYF.

This clonotype appeared a few times. CDR3 in amino acids: CASSYSNGGDSPLHF. Here the CDR3 DNA reads TGTGCCAGCAGTTACTCGAACGGTGGTGATTCACCCCTCCACTTT. V gene TRBV6-5 combines with J gene TRBJ1-6; no clear D. Trimming took 0 bases from V and 8 from J, leaving 11 bases between them. This CDR3 has 15 amino acids. Germline loops: CDR1 MNHEY, CDR2 SVGAGI.

This clonotype appeared a single time. V and J are TRBV6-1 and TRBJ2-1; TRBD2 might be the D (5 bases). The germline CDR1 and CDR2 sequences are MNHNS and SASEGT. The CDR3 is 13 amino acids. V was cut by 2 bases and J by 7 bases, with 9 bases left in between. In DNA form, the CDR3 reads TGTGCCAGCAGTGAATGGTCGGGGAATGAGCAGTTCTTC. Protein sequence: CASSEWSGNEQFF.

In its sample, this clonotype was seen a few times. This chain uses TRBV20-1 with TRBJ1-4, with 7 bases that match TRBD1. With 5 bases clipped from V and 5 bases from J, the junction kept 20 bases outside the gene matches. CDR1 and CDR2 from the germline V gene are DFQATT and SNEGSKA (reference sequence). The CDR3 is 18 amino acids. The CDR3 loop reads CSASTNPSGGWRNEKLFF. The CDR3 DNA reads as TGCAGTGCTTCAACCAATCCTTCAGGGGGTTGGAGGAATGAAAAACTGTTTTTT.

The V and J genes are TRBV21-1 and TRBJ2-6; TRBD1, the D gene given by the table, was not confirmed from the DNA. TRBV21-1 is a documented pseudogene. The CDR3 contains 18 residues. CDR3 in amino acids: CASSIKTGISSGANVLTF. For the CDR3, the DNA is TGTGCCAGCAGCATTAAGACAGGAATTAGCTCTGGGGCCAACGTCCTGACTTTC.

The gene calls are TRBV29-1 and TRBJ1-2; D not resolved. V lost 2 bases and J 2 bases, leaving 3 bases between the germline ends. From germline, CDR1 is SQVTM and CDR2 ANQGSEA. CDR3 length: 11 residues. The CDR3 spells CSVEQNYGYTF. CDR3 bases: TGCAGCGTTGAACAGAACTATGGCTACACCTTC. The full variable domain, in which reference TRBV29-1 and TRBJ1-2 provide the parts outside the CDR3, is SAVISQKPSRDICQRGTSLTIQCQVDSQVTMMFWYRQQPGQSLTLIATANQGSEATYESGFVIDKFPISRPNLTFSTLTVSNMSPEDSSIYLCSVEQNYGYTFGSGTRLTVV.

Points on this clonotype: Its ends do not fully match the called genes, so a read error is possible. The genes are TRBV11-2 and TRBJ2-5; D might be TRBD1 (6 bases). CDR3 size: 13 residues. Germline V gene lookup returns CDR1 SGHAT and CDR2 FQNNGV. This CDR3 reads CAGSRTGIKEQYF. The CDR3 DNA sequence: TGTGCCGGCAGCCGAACAGGGATTAAAGAGCAGTACTTC.

This clonotype was picked up a small number of times. V usage is TRBV2 and J usage is TRBJ2-5, with TRBD2 matching over 10 bases. This CDR3 spans 14 amino acids. From germline, CDR1 is SNHLY and CDR2 FYNNEI. V was pared by 6 bases and J by 4 bases, with 5 bases of the junction left unmatched. The CDR3: CASRAGGPVETQYF. The CDR3 nucleotides read TGTGCCAGCAGAGCGGGGGGGCCGGTAGAGACCCAGTACTTC. Looking up the rest from reference TRBV2 and TRBJ2-5 gives the full variable domain: EPEVTQTPSHQVTQMGQEVILRCVPISNHLYFYWYRQILGQKVEFLVSFYNNEISEKSEIFDDQFSVERPDGSNFTLKIRSTKLEDSAMYFCASRAGGPVETQYFGPGTRLLVL.

The rearrangement uses TRBV4-3 and TRBJ1-2; no definite D call. CDR1 is LGHNA, CDR2 YSLEER, per germline. There are 14 residues in the CDR3. The V gene lost 3 bases and the J gene lost 4 bases, with 12 bases spanning the gap. CDR3 bases: TGCGCCAGCAGCCATAGAAACTTGGGCTATGGCTACACCTTC. Residues: CASSHRNLGYGYTF.